Below are 15 T cell receptor beta chains sequenced from a single sample in a study of blood T cell repertoires in COVID-19. Sequencing used immunoSEQ multiplex PCR; TCRdb keeps in-frame clones, though not all of them. In the table there are 200,000 or so clones, roughly 80% of which are singletons. The sample was peripheral blood. Receptors were obtained from a woman aged 25 to 39 who had recovered from COVID-19.

The V call is TRBV24-1, the J call TRBJ1-4, with D tentatively TRBD1 (6 bases). The CDR3 contains 15 residues. The germline V gene has CDR1 KGHDR and CDR2 SFDVKD. V lost 3 bases and J 7 bases, leaving 14 bases between the germline ends. CDR3 bases: TGTGCCACCAGTGATGAGGGGGTAGGATCTGAAAAACTGTTTTTT. It is translated as CATSDEGVGSEKLFF.

The V gene is TRBV7-9, the J gene TRBJ2-7, with TRBD2 as a possible D gene (5 bases). V was cut by 0 bases and J by 1 base, with 13 bases left in between. The CDR3 has 16 residues. In germline, CDR1 is SEHNR, CDR2 FQNEAQ (reference sequence). The CDR3 DNA sequence: TGTGCCAGCAGCTTAGCGTTCGACCGGACTTCCTACGAGCAGTACTTC. It translates to CASSLAFDRTSYEQYF.

CDR3 loop: CATKAGTGRSYEQYF. CDR3 nucleotides: TGTGCCACCAAAGCCGGGACAGGACGCTCCTACGAGCAGTACTTC. The gene calls are TRBV2 and TRBJ2-7; 8 bases line up with TRBD1. The CDR3 sequence is 15 residues long. The ends lost 10 bases at V and 0 bases at J; junction bases unmatched: 11. Germline lookup yields CDR1 SNHLY and CDR2 FYNNEI. Filled out from reference TRBV2 and TRBJ2-7, the complete variable domain reads EPEVTQTPSHQVTQMGQEVILRCVPISNHLYFYWYRQILGQKVEFLVSFYNNEISEKSEIFDDQFSVERPDGSNFTLKIRSTKLEDSAMYFCATKAGTGRSYEQYFGPGTRLTVT.

The J gene is TRBJ2-7, the V gene TRBV5-8; D gene unclear. CDR1 is SGHTS, CDR2 YDEGEE, per germline. The CDR3 extends over 15 amino acids. The V gene lost 0 bases and the J gene lost 4 bases, with 14 bases spanning the gap. CDR3 in amino acids: CASSLGWQERYEQYF. In DNA, the CDR3 is TGTGCCAGCAGCTTGGGGTGGCAGGAACGATACGAGCAGTACTTC.

This sequence joins TRBV6-5 and TRBJ2-3; 11 bases agree with TRBD2. The CDR3 has 13 residues. Germline V gives CDR1 MNHEY, CDR2 SVGAGI. The trim removed 11 bases at V and 7 bases at J, leaving 8 bases unmatched. CDR3 nucleotide sequence: TGTGCCTCTTTGGGGACTAGCGGATATACGCAGTATTTT. It specifies CASLGTSGYTQYF.

This clone was seen once. One end of the junction is discordant with germline, which a read error may explain. This sequence joins TRBV29-1 and TRBJ2-6, with TRBD1 identical over 9 bases. The CDR3 contains 15 residues. Germline V CDR1 and CDR2: SQVTM, ANQGSEA. The CDR3 DNA is TGCAGCGTTGAAGATTACAGGACAGGGGCTAACGTCCTGACTTTC. Translated: CSVEDYRTGANVLTF.

A single count supports this clone. The genes are TRBV12-3 or TRBV12-4 and TRBJ2-7; no clear D gene. The CDR3 consists of 11 residues. V dropped 5 bases and J dropped 5 bases, with 7 bases sitting between them. CDR3 coding DNA: TGTGCCAGCAGTCAGTCCGACGAGCAGTACTTC. Residues: CASSQSDEQYF.

The chain joins TRBV9 to TRBJ2-1; 9 bases are shared with TRBD2. The V and J ends lost 4 bases and 10 bases, in that order; junction bases with no gene match: 9. Germline lookup yields CDR1 SGDLS and CDR2 YYNGEE. This CDR3 is 14 amino acids long. The chain's CDR3 is CASSILAGAPEQFF. The CDR3 DNA is TGTGCCAGCAGCATATTAGCGGGAGCCCCCGAGCAGTTCTTC.

The chain joins TRBV28 to TRBJ1-6; 7 nucleotides agree with TRBD1. CDR1 MDHEN and CDR2 SYDVKM come from the germline V gene. Unmatched junction bases numbered 6, after V lost 5 bases and J lost 5 bases. The CDR3 is 15 amino acids. The chain's CDR3 is CASSPGTADNSPLHF. The CDR3 DNA sequence: TGTGCCAGCAGTCCGGGGACAGCTGATAATTCACCCCTCCACTTT.

The chain is built from TRBV28 and TRBJ1-6, with D hard to call. Trimming took off 5 bases at V and 5 bases at J, with 13 bases between the two ends. Germline V gene data show CDR1 as MDHEN and CDR2 as SYDVKM. The CDR3 is made up of 15 amino acids. This CDR3 is CASSPPQVNNSPLHF. CDR3 nucleotides: TGTGCCAGCAGTCCCCCTCAGGTTAATAATTCACCCCTCCACTTT.

The chain recombines TRBV27 with TRBJ1-5; D remains unclear. The CDR3 sequence is 15 residues long. V lost 5 bases and J 3 bases, leaving 14 bases between the germline ends. Germline lookup yields CDR1 MNHEY and CDR2 SMNVEV (reference sequence). This chain's CDR3 is CASSTLFGDNQPQHF. The DNA of the CDR3 is TGTGCCAGCAGTACACTTTTCGGGGACAATCAGCCCCAGCATTTT.

The chain couples TRBV9 to TRBJ1-1; D remains ambiguous. Germline assignment: CDR1 SGDLS and CDR2 YYNGEE. V lost 4 bases to trimming and J lost 0 bases, with 13 bases between them. The CDR3 is 15 residues long. The DNA of the CDR3 is TGTGCCAGCAGCCCCGTGGGCGCTTTGAACACTGAAGCTTTCTTT. Its protein is CASSPVGALNTEAFF.

In DNA form, the CDR3 reads TGTGCCAGCAGCCAAGTTCCACTAGCGGGGAACAATGAGCAGTTCTTC. Amino acid sequence: CASSQVPLAGNNEQFF. The genes are TRBV4-2 and TRBJ2-1; TRBD2 aligns across 10 bases. V dropped 1 base and J dropped 5; count of bases not matched to a gene: 5. The CDR3 loop spans 16 amino acids. CDR1 and CDR2 (germline): LGHNA, YNFKEQ.

V gene TRBV28 combines with J gene TRBJ2-3; TRBD2 is a possible D gene (7 bases). This CDR3 is 19 amino acids long. Germline CDR1 reads MDHEN; CDR2 reads SYDVKM. The ends were cut back, 3 bases at V and 2 bases at J, with 24 bases in the middle. The CDR3 reads CASSFGKGGGKTNTDTQYF. CDR3 in DNA: TGTGCCAGCAGTTTTGGAAAAGGGGGGGGGAAGACTAACACAGATACGCAGTATTTT. Combining the CDR3 with reference TRBV28 and TRBJ2-3 gives the whole variable domain DVKVTQSSRYLVKRTGEKVFLECVQDMDHENMFWYRQDPGLGLRLIYFSYDVKMKEKGDIPEGYSVSREKKERFSLILESASTNQTSMYLCASSFGKGGGKTNTDTQYFGPGTRLTVL.

The rearrangement links TRBV6-2 or TRBV6-3 to TRBJ2-1; 8 nucleotides match TRBD2. CDR1 MNHEY and CDR2 SVGEGT come from the germline V gene. V lost 3 bases, J lost 6 bases, and 19 bases stayed unmatched. The CDR3 is made up of 19 amino acids. The CDR3 sequence is CASSYHDLTLSGIANEQFF. The CDR3 DNA reads as TGTGCCAGCAGTTATCACGACCTGACGCTTAGCGGGATTGCCAATGAGCAGTTCTTC.